This T cell receptor beta chain emerged from a study of shared clonotypes between healthy human individuals. A remark on this clone: The antigen is undetermined.

The ends were cut back, 4 bases at V and 0 bases at J, with 8 bases in the middle. The CDR3 is 14 residues long. Germline-derived CDR1 and CDR2 are MNHEY and SMNVEV (reference sequence). General observations from the study: Naive subsets generally exceeded memory subsets in estimated richness. Against clonotypes common to all four donors, non-shared ones had lower generation probabilities.

Method: immunoSEQ multiplex PCR; TCRdb's copy keeps in-frame clones and lacks some. This table holds 650,000 to 800,000 clones, 72% found once. Free of recent acute infections or vaccinations, the donors were healthy HIV-negative adults. Every donor was a Caucasian adult from Nashville, Tennessee. This receptor was taken from a woman aged 30 to 39 in good health. Sequenced material: memory CD4+ T cells sorted from blood. Subset in this sample: CD45RA-negative fraction. The V gene is TRBV27, the J gene TRBJ2-3, with TRBD1 as a possible D gene (6 bases). CDR3 region: CASSWTASTDTQYF. Here the CDR3 DNA reads TGTGCCAGCAGTTGGACAGCTAGCACAGATACGCAGTATTTT.